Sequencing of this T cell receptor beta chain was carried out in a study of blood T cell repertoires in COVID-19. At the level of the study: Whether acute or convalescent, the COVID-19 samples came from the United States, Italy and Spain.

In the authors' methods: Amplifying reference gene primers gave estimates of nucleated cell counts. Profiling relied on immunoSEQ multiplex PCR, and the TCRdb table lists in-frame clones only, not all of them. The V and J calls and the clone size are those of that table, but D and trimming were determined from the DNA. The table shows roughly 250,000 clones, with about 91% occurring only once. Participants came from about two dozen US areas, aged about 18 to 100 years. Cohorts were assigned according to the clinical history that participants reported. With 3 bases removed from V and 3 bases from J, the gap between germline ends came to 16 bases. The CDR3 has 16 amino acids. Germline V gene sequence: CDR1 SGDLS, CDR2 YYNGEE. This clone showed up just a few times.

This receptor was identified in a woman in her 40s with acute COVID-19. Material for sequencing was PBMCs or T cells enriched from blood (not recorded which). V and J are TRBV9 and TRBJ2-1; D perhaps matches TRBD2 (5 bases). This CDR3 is CASSETIGPLYNEQFF. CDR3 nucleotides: TGTGCCAGCAGCGAGACTATTGGCCCCCTCTACAATGAGCAGTTCTTC.